Listed below are T cell receptor beta chains from one sample, sequenced in a study of Graves' ophthalmopathy and Graves' hyperthyroidism. TCRdb re-analysed the multiplex PCR reads in MiXCR, keeping a single row per CDR3 protein. The table includes about 740,000 distinct CDR3 sequences, about 44% detected once. The sequenced sample consisted of peripheral blood. Source of these receptors: an adult man with Graves' ophthalmopathy. CDR3s include the opening cysteine and the closing phenylalanine or tryptophan. A D gene is named only where the DNA matches it firmly. Clone sizes are given selectively: once, few, many, or a class where the clone is expanded.

>once|TRBV15|TRBJ2-5|NA
TGTGCCACCAGCAGAGATATGGGTCAAGAGACCCAGTACTTC
CATSRDMGQETQYF
>NA|TRBV20-1|TRBJ1-2|NA
TGCAGTGTCCCCTTGGGGTATGGGGGCTATGGCTACACCTTC
CSVPLGYGGYGYTF
>NA|TRBV15|TRBJ1-2|NA
TGTGCCACCAGCAGAGGAGGCTCTGGAAACACCTTC
CATSRGGSGNTF
>NA|TRBV13|TRBJ2-7|NA
TGTGCCAGCAGCCCGGGCAGAGGGCCTAACGAGCAGTACTTC
CASSPGRGPNEQYF
>once|TRBV27|TRBJ1-4|NA
TGTGCCAGCACAGGACAACCTAATGAAAAACTGTTTTTT
CASTGQPNEKLFF
>NA|TRBV25-1|TRBJ2-7|NA
TGTGCCAGCAGGGCCCGAGGGGAGCAGTACTTC
CASRARGEQYF
>many|TRBV15|TRBJ2-7|NA
TGTGCCACCAGCAGAGAGAAGACAGGGACTTACGAGCAGTACTTC
CATSREKTGTYEQYF
>NA|TRBV5-4|TRBJ2-7|NA
TGTGCCAGCAGCGGGCCCGGGACGGGGCAGGACGAGCAGTACTTC
CASSGPGTGQDEQYF
>NA|TRBV7-9|TRBJ2-5|NA
TGTGCCTGGAGTGCCGGGGGAATACGGGAGACCCAGTACTTC
CAWSAGGIRETQYF
>NA|TRBV5-6|TRBJ2-3|TRBD2
TGTGCCAGCAGCTTACGCGGGGGGGTTGCAGATACGCAGTATTTT
CASSLRGGVADTQYF
>many|TRBV24-1|TRBJ1-1|NA
TGTGCCACCAGTGCAGGGTACGGTGAAGCTTTCTTT
CATSAGYGEAFF
>NA|TRBV4-3|TRBJ1-5|NA
TGCGCCAGCAGCCAAGTATTTCAGGCTGCTCAGCCCCAGCATTTT
CASSQVFQAAQPQHF
>NA|TRBV24-1|TRBJ1-5|TRBD1
TGTGCTAGAGTACTCGAGACAGGGGCCAATCAGCCCCAGCATTTT
CARVLETGANQPQHF
>many|TRBV29-1|TRBJ1-1|NA
TGCAGCGTTTATCCCGGGTTCGGAACTGAAGCTTTCTTT
CSVYPGFGTEAFF
>many|TRBV2|TRBJ1-2|NA
TGTGCCAGCAACAAGGACGGTAACTATGGCTACACCTTC
CASNKDGNYGYTF
>NA|TRBV6-5|TRBJ2-7|NA
TGTGCCAGCAGTTACTCGACCCATCTAGCGACATCCTACGAGCAGTACTTC
CASSYSTHLATSYEQYF
>NA|TRBV7-4|TRBJ2-7|TRBD1
TGTGCCAGCAGCCCCAGAGGACAGGGGGCTCGTCACGAGCAGTACTTC
CASSPRGQGARHEQYF
>NA|TRBV7-8|TRBJ2-5|NA
TGTGCCAGCAGCCACTGGGGGTCGGCGGAGCGCGAGGAGACCCAGTACTTC
CASSHWGSAEREETQYF
>NA|TRBV9|TRBJ2-2|TRBD1
TGTGCCAGCAGCGCCGGACAGGGAACCGGGAAGCTGTTTTTT
CASSAGQGTGKLFF
>NA|TRBV19|TRBJ2-1|NA
TGTGCCAGTAACGCTCAGGGCGATGAGCAGTTCTTC
CASNAQGDEQFF
>many|TRBV15|TRBJ1-2|NA
TGTGCCACCAGCAGAGATGGACCTTATGGCTACACCTTC
CATSRDGPYGYTF
>few|TRBV7-9|TRBJ2-2|NA
TGTGCCAGCAGCCCACGGGACGAGTCATACACCGGGGAGCTGTTTTTT
CASSPRDESYTGELFF
>NA|TRBV7-9|TRBJ1-1|NA
TGTGCCAGCAGCTTAGATCACCCAGGGACCAACACTGAAGCTTTCTTT
CASSLDHPGTNTEAFF
>many|TRBV9|TRBJ1-1|NA
TGTGCCAGCAGCGTAGGACAGTTTCAGAACACTGAAGCTTTCTTT
CASSVGQFQNTEAFF
>few|TRBV7-9|TRBJ2-7|NA
TGTGCCAGCAGCTTAGTTGAGATAGCCTACGAGCAGTACTTC
CASSLVEIAYEQYF
>NA|TRBV15|TRBJ1-6|NA
TGTGCCACCAGCAGAGGGCAGTTCTCAAATTCACCCCTCCACTTT
CATSRGQFSNSPLHF
>NA|TRBV7-2|TRBJ1-3|NA
TGTGCCAGCAGCTTGTTCTGGGTCTCTGGAAACACCATATATTTT
CASSLFWVSGNTIYF
>many|TRBV10-3|TRBJ1-3|TRBD1
TGTGCCATCAGCAAGGGGGACAGGTCTTCTGGAAACACCATATATTTT
CAISKGDRSSGNTIYF
>few|TRBV20-1|TRBJ1-1|NA
TGCAGTGCTAGAATGGGTCCCGCTTTCTTT
CSARMGPAFF
>many|TRBV6-1|TRBJ2-7|TRBD2
TGTGCCAGCAGCTGGGGACTAGCGTCTTACGAGCAGTACTTC
CASSWGLASYEQYF
>NA|TRBV10-3|TRBJ1-2|NA
TGTGCCAGCAGTCCGGCCTCAGGGATCTCTGGCTACACCTTC
CASSPASGISGYTF
>NA|TRBV7-3|TRBJ1-1|TRBD1
TGTGCCAGCAGCTTCAGCCGCCCGGGACAGATACCGAACACTGAAGCTTTCTTT
CASSFSRPGQIPNTEAFF
>once|TRBV7-9|TRBJ2-5|NA
TGTGCCTGGATGACGGAGACCCAGTACTTC
CAWMTETQYF
>many|TRBV19|TRBJ1-5|NA
TGTGCCAGTAGTATCGAGCAGGCCGCCGGTCAGCCCCAGCATTTT
CASSIEQAAGQPQHF
>NA|TRBV24-1|TRBJ1-5|NA
TGTGCCACCAGTTTCAATAGCAATCAGCCCCAGCATTTT
CATSFNSNQPQHF
>NA|TRBV30|TRBJ2-5|TRBD2
TGTGCCTGGAGACAAATTAGCGGGGGGGCCTTCGAGACCCAGTACTTC
CAWRQISGGAFETQYF
>many|TRBV2|TRBJ2-7|NA
TGTGCCAGCAAAGACAGTCTCTCCTACGAGCAGTACTTC
CASKDSLSYEQYF
>NA|TRBV25-1|TRBJ1-4|TRBD1
TGTGCCAGCAGCTTTGGGACAGGGAATAATGAAAAACTGTTTTTT
CASSFGTGNNEKLFF
>many|TRBV29-1|TRBJ1-1|NA
TGCAGCGTCGTCGGGACCCACACTGAAGCTTTCTTT
CSVVGTHTEAFF